This TCR beta chain stems from a study of shared clonotypes between healthy human individuals. Sequencing used immunoSEQ multiplex PCR; TCRdb keeps in-frame clones, though not all of them. This table holds 1.4 million or so clones, approximately 98.5% found once. The CDR3 loop spans 16 amino acids. V trimming: 1 base; J trimming: 2 bases; junction bases outside the gene matches: 4. CDR1 is SEHNR, CDR2 FQNEAQ, per germline (reference sequence). The V call is TRBV7-9, the J call TRBJ2-5; 10 bases match TRBD1. The specimen was naive CD4+ T cells sorted from blood. Subset of the sample: CD45RA+ positively selected. The receptor comes from a man aged 25-45 years in good health. This chain's CDR3 is CASSLGGQGRQETQYF. The CDR3 DNA is TGTGCCAGCAGCTTAGGGGGACAGGGGAGGCAAGAGACCCAGTACTTC.